This passage covers 15 T cell receptor beta chains from one sample sequenced in a study of OX40 agonist ivuxolimab in advanced cancers. TCRdb's copy holds only in-frame clones and misses some; the assay was immunoSEQ multiplex PCR. The sample holds tens of thousands of clones, 75% to 95% seen once. Specimen: CD4+ or CD8+ T cells sorted from blood, collected in a trial of the OX40 agonist ivuxolimab. The receptor source for this set is an adult with an advanced solid tumor such as melanoma, head and neck, liver or kidney cancer.

The V gene is TRBV10-3, the J gene TRBJ2-5; D might be TRBD1 (6 bases). The CDR3 has 14 amino acids. Trimming left V 10 bases short and J 4 bases short, with 19 bases between. The germline V gene has CDR1 ENHRY and CDR2 SYGVKD. CDR3 amino acids: CASEPGAGTETQYF. In DNA form, the CDR3 reads TGTGCCAGCGAGCCAGGGGCAGGGACAGAGACCCAGTACTTC.

The chain recombines TRBV15 with TRBJ2-1; D is undetermined. The CDR3 loop spans 15 amino acids. Trimming shortened V by 5 bases and J by 0 bases, and 11 bases separated the two germline ends. Germline CDR1 reads LNHNV; CDR2 reads YYDKDF (reference sequence). CDR3 protein: CATSPSPDSYNEQFF. The CDR3 bases are TGTGCCACCAGCCCCTCCCCGGACTCCTACAATGAGCAGTTCTTC. Filled out from reference TRBV15 and TRBJ2-1, the complete variable domain reads DAMVIQNPRYQVTQFGKPVTLSCSQTLNHNVMYWYQQKSSQAPKLLFHYYDKDFNNEADTPDNFQSRRPNTSFCFLDIRSPGLGDTAMYLCATSPSPDSYNEQFFGPGTRLTVL.

The V call is TRBV11-3, the J call TRBJ2-3, with TRBD2 matching over 8 bases. CDR1 and CDR2 (germline): SGHNT, YENEEA. Trimming took 5 bases from V and 4 from J; bases not matched to a gene: 11. This CDR3 is built from 16 residues. The CDR3 bases are TGTGCCAGCAGCCTAAACTCCGGAGCGGGAGCAGATACGCAGTATTTT. Protein sequence: CASSLNSGAGADTQYF.

Worth noting for this clone: In the same sample, other DNA sequences code for this CDR3. The chain couples TRBV14 to TRBJ1-1, with D possibly matching TRBD1 (6 bases). Per germline, CDR1 SGHDN and CDR2 FVKESK. This CDR3 is 13 amino acids long. V was clipped by 4 bases and J by 1 base, with 7 bases between them. This CDR3 is CASSRTANTEAFF. As DNA, the CDR3 is TGTGCCAGCAGCCGGACAGCGAACACTGAAGCTTTCTTT.

The V gene is TRBV2, the J gene TRBJ2-1; no reliable D call. V was cut by 1 base and J by 3 bases, with 7 bases left in between. Germline CDR1 is SNHLY and CDR2 is FYNNEI. The CDR3 spans 14 residues. Here the CDR3 DNA reads TGTGCCAGCAGTGAAGGGACCTTCTACAATGAGCAGTTCTTC. Translated, it gives CASSEGTFYNEQFF.

This clone came up once. The genes are TRBV28 and TRBJ2-1; D is possibly TRBD2 (5 bases). Germline loops: CDR1 MDHEN, CDR2 SYDVKM. The CDR3 loop spans 12 amino acids. The germline V and J ends were trimmed by 6 bases and 10 bases, with 13 bases remaining between them. This CDR3 is CASRRFSGEQFF. The CDR3 bases are TGTGCCAGCAGACGATTTTCGGGGGAGCAGTTCTTC. Full variable domain (outside the CDR3, taken from reference TRBV28 and TRBJ2-1): DVKVTQSSRYLVKRTGEKVFLECVQDMDHENMFWYRQDPGLGLRLIYFSYDVKMKEKGDIPEGYSVSREKKERFSLILESASTNQTSMYLCASRRFSGEQFFGPGTRLTVL.

The chain uses TRBV7-2 and TRBJ2-2; a weak D match, TRBD2 (5 bases). This CDR3 has 14 amino acids. Between the trimmed V and J ends, which lost 5 bases and 8 bases, there was a span of 15 bases. The germline V gene encodes CDR1 SGHTA and CDR2 FQGNSA. The CDR3 reads CASSLRRGSGELFF. The CDR3 region has the DNA TGTGCCAGCAGCCTTAGACGGGGATCAGGGGAGCTGTTTTTT.

The chain carries TRBV7-2 and TRBJ2-1, with a weak D call TRBD2 (6 bases). CDR1 SGHTA and CDR2 FQGNSA come from the germline V gene. The CDR3 covers 14 residues. The V and J ends lost 10 bases and 6 bases respectively, with 19 bases between them. For the CDR3, the DNA is TGTGCCACCCTACGGGGAGGACCCCGCAATGAGCAGTTCTTC. It encodes CATLRGGPRNEQFF.

The chain is built from TRBV30 and TRBJ2-3, with 15 bases identical to TRBD2. The CDR3 has 18 residues. The V segment lost 2 bases and the J segment 2 bases; nucleotides outside the gene matches: 8. The germline gives CDR1 GTSNPN, CDR2 SVGIG (reference sequence). The CDR3 here is CAWSTGLAGGPFTDTQYF. DNA of the CDR3: TGTGCCTGGAGTACCGGACTAGCGGGAGGGCCCTTCACAGATACGCAGTATTTT. The full variable domain, rest sourced from reference TRBV30 and TRBJ2-3, is SQTIHQWPATLVQPVGSPLSLECTVEGTSNPNLYWYRQAAGRGLQLLFYSVGIGQISSEVPQNLSASRPQDRQFILSSKKLLLSDSGFYLCAWSTGLAGGPFTDTQYFGPGTRLTVL.

This sequence joins TRBV20-1 and TRBJ2-7; D may correspond to TRBD1 or TRBD2 (5 bases each). Germline values: CDR1 DFQATT, CDR2 SNEGSKA (reference sequence). With 4 bases removed from V and 7 bases from J, the gap between germline ends came to 11 bases. The length of the CDR3 is 11 residues. The CDR3 DNA reads as TGCAGTGCTACTGGGACGGTTGAGCAGTACTTC. This gives the protein CSATGTVEQYF.

The chain recombines TRBV4-2 with TRBJ2-1; D remains ambiguous. The CDR3 consists of 15 residues. The V and J ends lost 0 bases and 0 bases respectively, with 6 bases between them. Per germline, CDR1 LGHNA and CDR2 YNFKEQ. The CDR3: CASSQEVASYNEQFF. The CDR3 DNA sequence: TGTGCCAGCAGCCAAGAAGTAGCCTCCTACAATGAGCAGTTCTTC.

The J gene is TRBJ2-5, the V gene TRBV7-3; D uncertain. The V gene's germline CDR1 is SGHTA and CDR2 FQGTGA. The CDR3 has 17 residues. V lost 5 bases and J lost 5, with 24 bases in between. In DNA form, the CDR3 reads TGTGCCAGCAGCCTCCTCTTTGAAGGTGAATCAAGGGAGACCCAGTACTTC. It is translated as CASSLLFEGESRETQYF.

The chain links TRBV5-6 to TRBJ1-4, with D perhaps TRBD1 (5 bases). The V end lost 4 bases, the J end lost 2 bases, and 15 bases lay between the germline ends. The length of the CDR3 is 16 residues. Germline V gives CDR1 SGHDT, CDR2 YYEEEE. The CDR3 sequence: CASSLGTTRTNEKLFF. The CDR3 DNA sequence: TGTGCCAGCAGCCTCGGGACTACTCGGACTAATGAAAAACTGTTTTTT. Filled out from reference TRBV5-6 and TRBJ1-4, the complete variable domain reads DAGVTQSPTHLIKTRGQQVTLRCSPKSGHDTVSWYQQALGQGPQFIFQYYEEEERQRGNFPDRFSGHQFPNYSSELNVNALLLGDSALYLCASSLGTTRTNEKLFFGSGTQLSVL.

This chain joins TRBV5-1 and TRBJ2-1; D ambiguous. Per germline, CDR1 SGHRS and CDR2 YFSETQ. This CDR3 has 15 residues. Trimming left V 0 bases short and J 7 bases short, with 14 bases between. The CDR3 DNA reads as TGCGCCAGCAGCTTGGTTCCAGACCCCCCGAATGAGCAGTTCTTC. Amino acids: CASSLVPDPPNEQFF.

V gene TRBV27 combines with J gene TRBJ1-1, with D maybe TRBD1 (6 bases). The CDR3 covers 13 residues. V was trimmed by 5 bases and J by 4 bases, leaving 11 bases between them. Germline V gene sequence: CDR1 MNHEY, CDR2 SMNVEV (reference sequence). CDR3 protein: CASSTPRGTEAFF. CDR3 coding DNA: TGTGCCAGCAGTACCCCCAGGGGCACTGAAGCTTTCTTT.